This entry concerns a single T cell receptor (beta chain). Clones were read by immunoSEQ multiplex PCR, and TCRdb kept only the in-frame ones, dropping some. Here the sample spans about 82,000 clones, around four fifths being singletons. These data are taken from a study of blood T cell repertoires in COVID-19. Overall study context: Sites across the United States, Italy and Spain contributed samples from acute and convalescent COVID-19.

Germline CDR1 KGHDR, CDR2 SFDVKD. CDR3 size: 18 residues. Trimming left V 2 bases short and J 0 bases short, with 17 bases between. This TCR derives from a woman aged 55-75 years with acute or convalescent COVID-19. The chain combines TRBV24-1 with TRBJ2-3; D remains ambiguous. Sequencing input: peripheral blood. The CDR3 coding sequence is TGTGCCACCAGTGATTACCGACCTAGAGTATCTAGCACAGATACGCAGTATTTT. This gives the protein CATSDYRPRVSSTDTQYF.